What follows describes a single T cell receptor beta chain. Its antigen is currently unknown. Terminally differentiated effector memory CD45RA+ cells were excluded by CCR7 positive selection of CD45RO-negative cells. An approximately 200 ng quantity of DNA, tens of thousands of T cell genomes, went into the sorted-subset replicate PCRs. Profiled with immunoSEQ multiplex PCR; TCRdb holds only in-frame clones, not every one. The sample lists 800,000 to 950,000 clones, 95% to 97% occurring once. The data are from a study of shared clonotypes between healthy human individuals. For the study at large: Donor ages ranged 18 to 49 years: a couple of women, a few men. Whole-study results and caveats: Of the naive CD4 clonotypes, around 4.9% were shared across a handful of donors.

The sample was naive CD8+ T cells sorted from blood. The clonotype was recovered from a man aged 25 to 45 in good health.

CDR3 sequence (DNA): TGTGCCAGCAGTGAAGTGGCGGTCTACTACAATGAGCAGTTCTTC. Its protein is CASSEVAVYYNEQFF. The chain combines TRBV6-1 with TRBJ2-1; unclear D gene. The CDR3 has 15 amino acids. The germline V gene encodes CDR1 MNHNS and CDR2 SASEGT. V lost 1 base, J lost 3 bases, and 10 bases lay in between.